Described below is a single TCR beta chain sequence and its context. The V gene's germline CDR1 is MNHEY and CDR2 SVGEGT. V lost 2 bases and J 4 bases, leaving 6 bases between the germline ends. This CDR3 is 12 amino acids long. The data belong to a study of blood T cell repertoires in COVID-19. Study context: Some COVID-19 samples were acute and others convalescent; all came from the United States, Italy and Spain. Sample material is recorded as cDNA or gDNA derived from T cells, B-cell-depleted T cells, or PBMCs.

As processed by the authors: Amplified reference gene primers provided the basis for estimating nucleated cell counts. Profiling relied on immunoSEQ multiplex PCR, and the TCRdb table lists in-frame clones only, not all of them. Clone size and the V and J calls come from that table; the DNA yielded D and trimming. The data contain 100,000 to 130,000 clones, around nine tenths of them singletons. Sequenced: peripheral blood. The clonotype comes from a woman in her thirties with acute or convalescent COVID-19. The chain uses TRBV6-2 or TRBV6-3 and TRBJ2-7; D remains unclear. CDR3 sequence: CASSYSRYEQYF. The CDR3 DNA sequence: TGTGCCAGCAGTTACAGCCGATACGAGCAGTACTTC.